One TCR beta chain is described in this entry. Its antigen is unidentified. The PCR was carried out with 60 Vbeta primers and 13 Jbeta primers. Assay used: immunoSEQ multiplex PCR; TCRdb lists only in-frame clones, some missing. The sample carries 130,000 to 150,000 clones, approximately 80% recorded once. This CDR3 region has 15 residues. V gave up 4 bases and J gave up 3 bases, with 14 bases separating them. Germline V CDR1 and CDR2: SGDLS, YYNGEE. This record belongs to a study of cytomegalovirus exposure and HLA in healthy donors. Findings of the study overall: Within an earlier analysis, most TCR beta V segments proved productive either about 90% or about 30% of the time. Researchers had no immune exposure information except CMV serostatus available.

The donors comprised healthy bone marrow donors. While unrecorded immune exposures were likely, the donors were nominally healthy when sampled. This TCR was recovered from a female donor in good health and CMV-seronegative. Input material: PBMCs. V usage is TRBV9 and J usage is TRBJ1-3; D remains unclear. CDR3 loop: CASSPWGANGNTIYF. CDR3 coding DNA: TGTGCCAGCAGCCCGTGGGGAGCGAATGGAAACACCATATATTTT.